These 18 T cell receptor beta chains share one sample of origin, sequenced in a study of blood T cell repertoires in COVID-19. Sequenced by immunoSEQ multiplex PCR; TCRdb stores in-frame clones only, minus some. The table has 250,000 to 300,000 clones, nearly 90% seen once. Sequenced input: PBMCs or T cells enriched from blood (not recorded which). The receptors were gathered from a woman aged 55-75 years who had recovered from COVID-19.

Here the CDR3 reads CAISGQGALGYTF. The CDR3 DNA is TGTGCCATCAGTGGACAGGGGGCGCTTGGCTACACCTTC. This chain links TRBV10-3 with TRBJ1-2; 10 bases are a match to TRBD1. CDR1 and CDR2 from the germline V gene are ENHRY and SYGVKD. There are 13 residues in the CDR3. Trimming removed 4 bases from V and 7 bases from J; junction bases left unmatched: 3.

The CDR3 reads CASSFAAGTGDNEQFF. CDR3 DNA: TGTGCCAGCAGCTTTGCCGCCGGGACAGGCGACAATGAGCAGTTCTTC. This sequence joins TRBV5-4 and TRBJ2-1; 8 positions match TRBD1. The CDR3 covers 16 residues. Germline loops: CDR1 SGHNT, CDR2 YYREEE (reference sequence). Trimming cost V 2 bases and J 5 bases; bases outside gene matches: 9. The entire variable domain, with the rest obtained from reference TRBV5-4 and TRBJ2-1, is as follows: ETGVTQSPTHLIKTRGQQVTLRCSSQSGHNTVSWYQQALGQGPQFIFQYYREEENGRGNFPPRFSGLQFPNYSSELNVNALELDDSALYLCASSFAAGTGDNEQFFGPGTRLTVL.

V and J are TRBV18 and TRBJ2-4; D may be TRBD2 (7 bases). The CDR3 contains 14 residues. CDR1 is KGHSH, CDR2 LQKENI, per germline. The V gene lost 3 bases and the J gene lost 5 bases, with 11 bases spanning the gap. For the CDR3, the DNA is TGTGCCAGCTCACCCGAGGGGGGGGAAAACATTCAGTACTTC. Translating it yields CASSPEGGENIQYF.

The gene calls are TRBV10-3 and TRBJ1-5; tentative D call: TRBD1 (5 bases). The V end was cut by 0 bases, the J end by 0 bases, with 12 bases between. The CDR3 length is 17 residues. The V gene's germline CDR1 is ENHRY and CDR2 SYGVKD. Written as DNA, the CDR3 is TGTGCCATCAGTGAGTCGGCGGGGCAGAGTAGCAATCAGCCCCAGCATTTT. It encodes CAISESAGQSSNQPQHF.

The V gene is TRBV30, the J gene TRBJ2-7; D gene unclear. Germline-derived CDR1 and CDR2 are GTSNPN and SVGIG (reference sequence). Trimming removed 4 bases at V and 6 bases at J, with 13 bases between. This CDR3 is built from 12 residues. The CDR3 coding sequence is TGTGCCTGGAACCAGATGCAAAGCGAGCAGTACTTC. Its protein is CAWNQMQSEQYF.

The chain recombines TRBV30 with TRBJ1-2; unclear D gene. This CDR3 contains 13 residues. V was clipped by 5 bases and J by 7 bases, with 17 bases between them. Germline CDR1 reads GTSNPN; CDR2 reads SVGIG (reference sequence). The CDR3 sequence: CAWRTAGAAGYTF. CDR3 in DNA: TGTGCCTGGCGTACTGCGGGCGCGGCTGGCTACACCTTC.

The rearrangement links TRBV9 to TRBJ2-3; D is unclear. This CDR3 is 12 amino acids long. Germline values: CDR1 SGDLS, CDR2 YYNGEE. V was clipped by 7 bases and J by 1 base, with 7 bases between them. The CDR3 here is CASGSGTDTQYF. Written as DNA, the CDR3 is TGTGCCAGCGGTTCGGGCACAGATACGCAGTATTTT.

This sequence joins TRBV11-2 and TRBJ2-2, with 8 bases fitting TRBD1. CDR1 is SGHAT and CDR2 is FQNNGV in the germline V gene. Trimming at V came to 5 bases and at J to 1 base, leaving 6 bases not matched to a gene. CDR3 length equals 16 residues. The CDR3 nucleotides are TGTGCCAGCAGCAGAAGGGACAGGCGGAACACCGGGGAGCTGTTTTTT. Translated: CASSRRDRRNTGELFF.

This chain connects TRBV7-8 to TRBJ1-1; 11 bases agree with TRBD1. The CDR3 spans 17 residues. The germline gives CDR1 SGHVS, CDR2 FQNEAQ. With V trimmed by 2 bases and J by 0 bases, 5 bases remained unmatched. Here the CDR3 DNA reads TGTGCCAGCAGCTTACTGGGACAGGGGGGAATGAACACTGAAGCTTTCTTT. Protein: CASSLLGQGGMNTEAFF. The whole variable domain, filled in from reference TRBV7-8 and TRBJ1-1, reads GAGVSQSPRYKVAKRGQDVALRCDPISGHVSLFWYQQALGQGPEFLTYFQNEAQLDKSGLPSDRFFAERPEGSVSTLKIQRTQQEDSAVYLCASSLLGQGGMNTEAFFGQGTRLTVV.

The table lists this clone with a count of one. The CDR3 sequence is CASSEQGDTQYF. The CDR3 DNA reads TGTGCCAGCAGTGAACAGGGGGATACGCAGTATTTT. J is TRBJ2-3 and V is TRBV28, with 7 bases lining up with TRBD1. The germline V gene encodes CDR1 MDHEN and CDR2 SYDVKM. This CDR3 is built from 12 residues. Trimming took 5 bases from V and 6 from J; bases not matched to a gene: 2. Variable domain in full (rest from reference TRBV28 and TRBJ2-3): DVKVTQSSRYLVKRTGEKVFLECVQDMDHENMFWYRQDPGLGLRLIYFSYDVKMKEKGDIPEGYSVSREKKERFSLILESASTNQTSMYLCASSEQGDTQYFGPGTRLTVL.

The rearrangement uses TRBV30 and TRBJ2-3; no clear D. The germline CDR1 and CDR2 sequences are GTSNPN and SVGIG (reference sequence). Trimming cost V 4 bases and J 0 bases, with 8 bases left between them. The CDR3 sequence is 13 residues long. The chain's CDR3 is CAWTRGSTDTQYF. The CDR3 DNA reads TGTGCCTGGACGAGAGGTAGCACAGATACGCAGTATTTT. The full variable domain, completed using reference TRBV30 and TRBJ2-3, is SQTIHQWPATLVQPVGSPLSLECTVEGTSNPNLYWYRQAAGRGLQLLFYSVGIGQISSEVPQNLSASRPQDRQFILSSKKLLLSDSGFYLCAWTRGSTDTQYFGPGTRLTVL.

The V call is TRBV3-1 (or the pseudogene TRBV3-2), the J call TRBJ2-2; D gene ambiguous. CDR1 and CDR2 from the germline V gene are LGHDT and YNNKEL (reference sequence). Trimming took 3 bases from V and 3 from J, leaving 5 bases between them. The CDR3 extends over 13 amino acids. The CDR3 is CASSHGHTGELFF. For the CDR3, the DNA is TGTGCCAGCAGCCACGGTCACACCGGGGAGCTGTTTTTT.

The chain joins TRBV5-4 to TRBJ1-3; 7 bases fit TRBD1. The J segment lost 2 bases and the V segment lost 0 bases, leaving 2 bases of the junction unmatched. This CDR3 region has 15 residues. Germline V CDR1 and CDR2: SGHNT, YYREEE (reference sequence). This CDR3 is CASSLADRAGNTIYF. Here the CDR3 DNA reads TGTGCCAGCAGCTTGGCCGACAGGGCTGGAAACACCATATATTTT. The variable domain in full, with the rest retrieved from reference TRBV5-4 and TRBJ1-3, is ETGVTQSPTHLIKTRGQQVTLRCSSQSGHNTVSWYQQALGQGPQFIFQYYREEENGRGNFPPRFSGLQFPNYSSELNVNALELDDSALYLCASSLADRAGNTIYFGEGSWLTVV.

The chain has TRBV5-4 and TRBJ2-5; a weak D match, TRBD2 (6 bases). The length of the CDR3 is 15 residues. CDR1 and CDR2 (germline): SGHNT, YYREEE (reference sequence). Trimming left V 4 bases short and J 5 bases short, with 18 bases between. CDR3 coding DNA: TGTGCCAGCAGCAAGGGACTGCCGACGAGTGAGACCCAGTACTTC. Encoded protein: CASSKGLPTSETQYF.

The V and J genes are TRBV29-1 and TRBJ1-4; D uncertain. The CDR3 is 13 amino acids. V lost 0 bases and J lost 5, with 7 bases in between. The germline gives CDR1 SQVTM, CDR2 ANQGSEA. The CDR3 loop reads CSVEDGGNEKLFF. CDR3 bases: TGCAGCGTTGAAGATGGAGGGAATGAAAAACTGTTTTTT.

V usage is TRBV24-1 and J usage is TRBJ1-2, with 8 bases that match TRBD1. The V and J ends lost 4 bases and 2 bases, in that order; junction bases with no gene match: 8. Germline lookup yields CDR1 KGHDR and CDR2 SFDVKD. This CDR3 spans 16 amino acids. CDR3 protein: CATSDPRTGSNYGYTF. In DNA form, the CDR3 reads TGTGCCACCAGTGACCCGAGGACAGGGTCGAACTATGGCTACACCTTC.

The gene calls are TRBV28 and TRBJ1-1; 8 bases match TRBD1. The V gene's germline CDR1 is MDHEN and CDR2 SYDVKM. The CDR3 is 14 residues long. Germline trimming cut 4 bases from V and 0 bases from J; bases unmatched to any gene: 1. CDR3 nucleotide sequence: TGTGCCAGCAGTTCAGGGGGCATGAACACTGAAGCTTTCTTT. Translating gives CASSSGGMNTEAFF. Full variable domain (missing parts from reference TRBV28 and TRBJ1-1): DVKVTQSSRYLVKRTGEKVFLECVQDMDHENMFWYRQDPGLGLRLIYFSYDVKMKEKGDIPEGYSVSREKKERFSLILESASTNQTSMYLCASSSGGMNTEAFFGQGTRLTVV.

This sequence joins TRBV4-1 and TRBJ2-7; the D is unclear. The CDR3 is 14 amino acids. Germline CDR1 reads MGHRA; CDR2 reads YSYEKL. The V and J ends lost 4 bases and 4 bases respectively, with 14 bases between them. DNA of the CDR3: TGCGCCAGCAGCCTATACGTCGAAACATACGAGCAGTACTTC. Translating gives CASSLYVETYEQYF.